The rows below give T cell receptor beta chains drawn from one sample of a study of response to subunit inactivated influenza vaccine. TCRdb called the RT-PCR reads again in MiXCR, with one record for every CDR3 protein. The table has over 750,000 distinct CDR3 sequences, 21% seen once. The sample here was PBMCs from blood, taken about 5 days after vaccination. These receptors all stem from a man aged 45-65 years who received an inactivated influenza vaccine. Each CDR3 is given with its conserved first and last residue. D genes are given only for firm matches. Clone size is stated in some rows and not others, as once, few, many or a class when expanded.

TRBV7-9,TRBJ2-4,.,.,CASSLEGYIQYF,TGTGCCAGCAGCTTAGAGGGGTACATTCAGTACTTC
TRBV18,TRBJ2-1,.,.,CASSPPEGHSWNEQFF,TGTGCCAGCTCACCCCCCGAAGGGCACTCCTGGAATGAGCAGTTCTTC
TRBV28,TRBJ2-7,.,.,CASRVASGEDYEQYF,TGTGCCAGCAGAGTCGCCTCGGGTGAGGATTACGAGCAGTACTTC
TRBV5-6,TRBJ2-7,.,many,CASSLGSFPTYEQYF,TGTGCCAGCAGCTTGGGGAGCTTCCCTACCTACGAGCAGTACTTC
TRBV20-1,TRBJ2-7,TRBD2,.,CSATTQRGSYEQYF,TGCAGTGCTACGACCCAGCGGGGCTCCTACGAGCAGTACTTC
TRBV6-5,TRBJ2-5,TRBD2,few,CASSSGLAGGKTQYF,TGTGCCAGCAGTTCTGGACTAGCGGGAGGAAAGACCCAGTACTTC
TRBV5-1,TRBJ2-1,TRBD2,.,CASSLELAGGVNEQFF,TGCGCCAGCAGCTTGGAACTAGCGGGAGGTGTAAATGAGCAGTTCTTC
TRBV28,TRBJ1-2,.,.,CASSFRDTRPYTF,TGTGCCAGCAGTTTCCGGGACACGCGCCCATACACCTTC
TRBV5-1,TRBJ2-2,TRBD1,few,CASIDRGVTGELFF,TGCGCCAGCATCGACAGGGGGGTCACCGGGGAGCTGTTTTTT
TRBV6-2/TRBV6-3,TRBJ2-6,TRBD1,few,CASTDRGSGANVLTF,TGTGCCAGCACCGACAGGGGCTCGGGGGCCAACGTCCTGACTTTC
TRBV6-2/TRBV6-3,TRBJ2-7,.,.,CASQSTYSYEQYF,TGTGCCAGCCAGTCAACTTACTCCTACGAGCAGTACTTC
TRBV6-1,TRBJ2-7,TRBD2,many,CASRQLAGGPGSYEQYF,TGTGCCAGCAGGCAACTAGCGGGAGGGCCCGGTTCCTACGAGCAGTACTTC
TRBV7-9,TRBJ2-1,.,few,CASSSLGGEAYNEQFF,TGTGCCAGCAGCTCCCTGGGCGGGGAGGCCTACAATGAGCAGTTCTTC
TRBV7-2,TRBJ2-3,.,.,CASSPRGRWDTQYF,TGTGCCAGCAGCCCCCGGGGGAGGTGGGATACGCAGTATTTT
TRBV9,TRBJ2-1,TRBD2,.,CASSATSGVYNEQFF,TGTGCCAGCAGCGCGACTAGCGGGGTGTACAATGAGCAGTTCTTC
TRBV9,TRBJ1-1,.,.,CASSVSIGRNTEAFF,TGTGCCAGCAGCGTAAGTATAGGACGGAACACTGAAGCTTTCTTT
TRBV5-1,TRBJ2-1,TRBD2,.,CASSTIAGGSYNEQFF,TGCGCCAGCAGCACCATAGCGGGGGGCTCCTACAATGAGCAGTTCTTC
TRBV12-3/TRBV12-4,TRBJ2-3,.,.,CASSWAVDTQYF,TGTGCCAGCAGCTGGGCGGTGGATACGCAGTATTTT
TRBV4-2,TRBJ2-3,TRBD2,.,CASSQDIPSGGSPFTDTQYF,TGTGCCAGCAGCCAAGACATTCCGAGCGGGGGGTCCCCATTCACAGATACGCAGTATTTT
TRBV5-1,TRBJ1-2,.,.,CASSAGEMGYGYTF,TGCGCCAGCAGCGCGGGGGAAATGGGCTATGGCTACACCTTC
TRBV29-1,TRBJ1-2,.,many,CSVFEGYGYTF,TGCAGCGTTTTCGAGGGGTATGGCTACACCTTC